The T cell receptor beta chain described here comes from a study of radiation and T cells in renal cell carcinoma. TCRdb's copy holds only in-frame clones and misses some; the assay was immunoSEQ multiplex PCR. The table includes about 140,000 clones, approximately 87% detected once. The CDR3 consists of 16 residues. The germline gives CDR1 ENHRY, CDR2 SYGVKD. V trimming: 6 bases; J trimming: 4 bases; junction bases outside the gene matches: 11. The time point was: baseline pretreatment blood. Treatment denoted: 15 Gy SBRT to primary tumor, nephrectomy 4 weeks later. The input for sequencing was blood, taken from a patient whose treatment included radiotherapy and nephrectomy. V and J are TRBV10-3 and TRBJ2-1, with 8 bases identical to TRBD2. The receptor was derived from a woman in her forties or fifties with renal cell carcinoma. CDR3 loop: CAIRGASGQQYNEQFF. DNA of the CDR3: TGTGCCATCAGGGGGGCTAGCGGGCAGCAGTACAATGAGCAGTTCTTC.